The present T cell receptor (beta chain) was sequenced within a study of blood T cell repertoires in COVID-19. Study-wide context: Nucleic acid was either cDNA or gDNA, and it came from T cells, B-cell-depleted T cells, or PBMCs.

The germline V and J ends were trimmed by 0 bases and 1 base, with 7 bases remaining between them. This CDR3 contains 14 residues. Germline CDR1 reads MNHEY; CDR2 reads SMNVEV (reference sequence). In the original processing: How many nucleated cells were present was estimated from reference gene primer amplification. The table came from immunoSEQ multiplex PCR; TCRdb's copy has only in-frame clones and leaves some out. V, J and clone size are taken as reported in that table, and D and trimming were inferred from the DNA itself. The table includes about 400,000 clones, around nine tenths detected once.

The clonotype comes from a human donor in a cohort sampled during active COVID-19. Sequencing used peripheral blood. The gene calls are TRBV27 and TRBJ2-7; D ambiguous. CDR3 protein: CASSLSAASYEQYF. The DNA of the CDR3 is TGTGCCAGCAGTTTATCGGCAGCGTCCTACGAGCAGTACTTC.